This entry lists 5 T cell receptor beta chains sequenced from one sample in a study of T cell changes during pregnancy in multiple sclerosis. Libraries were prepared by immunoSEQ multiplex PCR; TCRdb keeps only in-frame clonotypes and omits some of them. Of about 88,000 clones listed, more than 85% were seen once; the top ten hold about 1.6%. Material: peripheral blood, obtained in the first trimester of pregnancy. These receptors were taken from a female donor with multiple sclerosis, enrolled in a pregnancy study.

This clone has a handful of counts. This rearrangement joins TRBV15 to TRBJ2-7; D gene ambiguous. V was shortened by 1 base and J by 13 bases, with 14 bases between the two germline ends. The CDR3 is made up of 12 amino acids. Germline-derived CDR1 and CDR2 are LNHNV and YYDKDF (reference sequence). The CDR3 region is CATSRAPGPPYF. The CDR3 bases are TGTGCCACCAGCAGAGCTCCGGGTCCACCATACTTC.

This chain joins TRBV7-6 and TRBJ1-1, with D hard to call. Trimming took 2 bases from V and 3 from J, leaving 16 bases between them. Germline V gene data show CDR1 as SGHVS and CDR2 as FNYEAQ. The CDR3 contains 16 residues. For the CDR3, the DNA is TGTGCCAGCAGCTTACAGGCCACACTTTTGGACACTGAAGCTTTCTTT. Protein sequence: CASSLQATLLDTEAFF.

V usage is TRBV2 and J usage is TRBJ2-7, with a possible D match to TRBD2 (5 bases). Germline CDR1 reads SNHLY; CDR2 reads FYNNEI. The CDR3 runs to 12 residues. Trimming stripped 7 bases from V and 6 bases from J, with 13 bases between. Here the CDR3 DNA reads TGTGCCAGCACTTTCCCGGGATCCGAGCAGTACTTC. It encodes CASTFPGSEQYF.

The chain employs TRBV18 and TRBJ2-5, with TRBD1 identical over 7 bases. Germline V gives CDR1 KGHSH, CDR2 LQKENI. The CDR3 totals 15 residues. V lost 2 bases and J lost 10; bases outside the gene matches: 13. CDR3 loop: CASSPATGQGKDQYF. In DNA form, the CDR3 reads TGTGCCAGCTCACCAGCGACAGGGCAAGGAAAGGACCAGTACTTC.

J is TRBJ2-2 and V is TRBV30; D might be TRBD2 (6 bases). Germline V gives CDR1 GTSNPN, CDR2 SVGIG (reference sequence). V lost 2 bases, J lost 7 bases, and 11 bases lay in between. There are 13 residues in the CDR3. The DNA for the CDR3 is TGTGCCTGGAGTCATGGGGGGAACGGGGAGCTGTTTTTT. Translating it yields CAWSHGGNGELFF.